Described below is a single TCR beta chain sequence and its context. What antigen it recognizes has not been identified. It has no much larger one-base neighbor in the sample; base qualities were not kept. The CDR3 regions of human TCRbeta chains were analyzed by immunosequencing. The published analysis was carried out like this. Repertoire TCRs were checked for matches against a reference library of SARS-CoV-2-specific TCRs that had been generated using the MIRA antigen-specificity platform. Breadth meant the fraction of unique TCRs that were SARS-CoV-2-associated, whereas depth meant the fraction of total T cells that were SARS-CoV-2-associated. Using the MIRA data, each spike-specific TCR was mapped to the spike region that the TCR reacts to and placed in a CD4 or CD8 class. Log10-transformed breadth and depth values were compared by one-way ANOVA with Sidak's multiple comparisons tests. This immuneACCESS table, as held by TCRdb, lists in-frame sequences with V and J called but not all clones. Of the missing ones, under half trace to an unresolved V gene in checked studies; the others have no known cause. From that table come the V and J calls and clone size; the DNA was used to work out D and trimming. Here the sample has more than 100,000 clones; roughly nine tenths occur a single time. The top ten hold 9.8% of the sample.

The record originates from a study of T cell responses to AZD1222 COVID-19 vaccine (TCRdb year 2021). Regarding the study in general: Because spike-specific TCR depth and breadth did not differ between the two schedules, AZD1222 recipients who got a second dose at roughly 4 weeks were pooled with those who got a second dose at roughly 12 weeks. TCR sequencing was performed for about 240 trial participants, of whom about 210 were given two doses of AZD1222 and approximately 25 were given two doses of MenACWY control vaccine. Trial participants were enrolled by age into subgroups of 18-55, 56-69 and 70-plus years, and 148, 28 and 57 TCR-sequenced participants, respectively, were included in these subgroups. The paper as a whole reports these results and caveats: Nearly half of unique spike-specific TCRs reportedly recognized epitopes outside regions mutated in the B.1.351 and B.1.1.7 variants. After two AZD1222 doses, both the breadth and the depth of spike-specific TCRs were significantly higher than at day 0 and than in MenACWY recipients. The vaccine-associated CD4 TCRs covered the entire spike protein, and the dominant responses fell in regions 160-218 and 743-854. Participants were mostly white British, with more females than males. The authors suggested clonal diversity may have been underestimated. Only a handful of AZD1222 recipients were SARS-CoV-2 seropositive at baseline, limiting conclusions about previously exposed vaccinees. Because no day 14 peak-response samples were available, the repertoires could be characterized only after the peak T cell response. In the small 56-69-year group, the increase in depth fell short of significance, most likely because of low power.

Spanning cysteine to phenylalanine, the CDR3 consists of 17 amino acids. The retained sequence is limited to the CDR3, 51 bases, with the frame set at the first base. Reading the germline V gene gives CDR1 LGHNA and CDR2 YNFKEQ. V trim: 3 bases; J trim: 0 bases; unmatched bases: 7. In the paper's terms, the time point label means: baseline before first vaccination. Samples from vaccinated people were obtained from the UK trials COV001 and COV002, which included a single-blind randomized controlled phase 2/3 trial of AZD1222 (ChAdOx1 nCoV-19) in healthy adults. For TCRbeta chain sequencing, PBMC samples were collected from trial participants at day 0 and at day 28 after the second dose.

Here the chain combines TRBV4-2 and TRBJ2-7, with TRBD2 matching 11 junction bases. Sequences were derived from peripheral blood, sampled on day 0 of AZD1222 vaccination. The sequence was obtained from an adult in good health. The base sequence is TGTGCCAGCAGCCAGCGTGTAGCGGGAGGGCCCTCCTACGAGCAGTACTTC. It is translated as CASSQRVAGGPSYEQYF.